This T cell receptor (beta chain) came from a study of T cells after yellow fever vaccination. Study context: Fractions of limited cellularity were prepared by means of SMART-Seq v4 Ultra Low Input.

Study-wide findings and caveats: Sorted repertoires could include abundant contaminating clonotypes from bulk cells.

A 5'RACE template-switching step, the method used to make TCR cDNA, added a universal primer site and UMIs. TCRdb reprocessed the 5' RACE reads via MiXCR and lists one record per CDR3 protein. This table holds roughly 120,000 distinct CDR3 sequences, 7.2% found once. This clonotype was seen at least ten times. Its antigen is not known. Trimming took 7 bases from V and 4 from J, leaving 15 bases between them. Germline V gene data show CDR1 as SQVTM and CDR2 as ANQGSEA. The CDR3 consists of 13 residues. The sequence derives from a man aged 18-30 years who received the YFV17D yellow fever vaccine. Here the sequenced sample was CD4+ T cells sorted from PBMCs, taken about 49 days after the first yellow fever vaccination. V and J are TRBV29-1 and TRBJ2-3; the D is unclear. CDR3 residues: CSDLQTSADTQYF. In DNA form, the CDR3 reads TGCAGCGACCTTCAGACATCTGCAGATACGCAGTATTTT.